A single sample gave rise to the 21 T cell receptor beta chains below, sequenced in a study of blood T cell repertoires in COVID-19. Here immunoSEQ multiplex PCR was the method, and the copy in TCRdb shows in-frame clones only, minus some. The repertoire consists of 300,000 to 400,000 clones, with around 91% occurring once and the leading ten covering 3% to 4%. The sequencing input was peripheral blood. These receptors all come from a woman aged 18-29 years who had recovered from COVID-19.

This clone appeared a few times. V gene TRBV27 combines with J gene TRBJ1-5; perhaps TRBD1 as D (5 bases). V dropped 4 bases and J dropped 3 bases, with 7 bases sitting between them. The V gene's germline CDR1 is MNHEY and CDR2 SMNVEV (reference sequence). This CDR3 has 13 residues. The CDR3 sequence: CASSWTYNQPQHF. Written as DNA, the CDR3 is TGTGCCAGCAGTTGGACATACAATCAGCCCCAGCATTTT.

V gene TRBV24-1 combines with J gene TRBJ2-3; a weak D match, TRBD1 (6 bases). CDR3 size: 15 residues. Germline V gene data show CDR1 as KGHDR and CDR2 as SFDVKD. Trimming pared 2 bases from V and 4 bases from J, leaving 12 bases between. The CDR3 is CATSDSTGLADTQYF. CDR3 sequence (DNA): TGTGCCACCAGTGATTCTACAGGGTTAGCAGATACGCAGTATTTT.

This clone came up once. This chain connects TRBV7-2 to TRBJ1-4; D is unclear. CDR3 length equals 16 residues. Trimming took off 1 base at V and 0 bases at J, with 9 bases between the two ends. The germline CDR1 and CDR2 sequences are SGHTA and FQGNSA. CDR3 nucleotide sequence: TGTGCCAGCAGCTTAGGCCCCCCGGCAACTAATGAAAAACTGTTTTTT. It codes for CASSLGPPATNEKLFF.

In DNA, the CDR3 is TGCGCCAGCAGCTTGGTTCTGGCAGGGGGAGGCTACACCTTC. As protein: CASSLVLAGGGYTF. This chain joins TRBV5-1 and TRBJ1-2; 7 bases are shared with TRBD1. V was pared by 0 bases and J by 8 bases, with 7 bases of the junction left unmatched. The germline CDR1 and CDR2 sequences are SGHRS and YFSETQ. This CDR3 spans 14 amino acids. Filled out from reference TRBV5-1 and TRBJ1-2, the complete variable domain reads KAGVTQTPRYLIKTRGQQVTLSCSPISGHRSVSWYQQTPGQGLQFLFEYFSETQRNKGNFPGRFSGRQFSNSRSEMNVSTLELGDSALYLCASSLVLAGGGYTFGSGTRLTVV.

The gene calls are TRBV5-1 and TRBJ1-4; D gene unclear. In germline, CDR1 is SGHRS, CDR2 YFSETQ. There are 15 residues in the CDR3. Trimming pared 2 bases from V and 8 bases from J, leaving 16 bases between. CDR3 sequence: CASSFVADSWEKLFF. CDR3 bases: TGCGCCAGCAGCTTCGTGGCGGACTCTTGGGAAAAACTGTTTTTT. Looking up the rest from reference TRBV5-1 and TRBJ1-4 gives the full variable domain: KAGVTQTPRYLIKTRGQQVTLSCSPISGHRSVSWYQQTPGQGLQFLFEYFSETQRNKGNFPGRFSGRQFSNSRSEMNVSTLELGDSALYLCASSFVADSWEKLFFGSGTQLSVL.

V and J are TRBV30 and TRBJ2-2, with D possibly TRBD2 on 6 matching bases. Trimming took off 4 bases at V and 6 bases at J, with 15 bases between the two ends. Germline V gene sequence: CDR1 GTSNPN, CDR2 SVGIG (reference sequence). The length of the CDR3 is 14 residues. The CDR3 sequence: CAWTRASEAGELFF. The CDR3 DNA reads TGTGCCTGGACTAGGGCTAGCGAAGCCGGGGAGCTGTTTTTT.

This chain's CDR3 is CASSLDRMTNNSPLHF. The DNA for the CDR3 is TGTGCCAGCAGCTTAGACAGGATGACAAATAATTCACCCCTCCACTTT. The rearrangement links TRBV7-9 to TRBJ1-6; TRBD1 might be the D (5 bases). Germline assignment: CDR1 SEHNR and CDR2 FQNEAQ (reference sequence). This CDR3 region has 16 residues. Trimming shortened V by 1 base and J by 5 bases, and 12 bases separated the two germline ends.

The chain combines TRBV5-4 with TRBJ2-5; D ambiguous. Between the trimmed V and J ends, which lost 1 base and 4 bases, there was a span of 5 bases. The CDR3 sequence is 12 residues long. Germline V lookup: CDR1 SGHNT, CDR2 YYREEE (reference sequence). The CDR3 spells CASSLRLETQYF. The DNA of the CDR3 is TGTGCCAGCAGCTTGCGGTTAGAGACCCAGTACTTC.

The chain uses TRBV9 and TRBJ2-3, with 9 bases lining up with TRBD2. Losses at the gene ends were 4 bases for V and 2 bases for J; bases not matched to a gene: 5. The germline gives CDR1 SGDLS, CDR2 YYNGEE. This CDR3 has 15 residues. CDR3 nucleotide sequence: TGTGCCAGCAGCTTCCGGACTAGCGTCACAGATACGCAGTATTTT. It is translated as CASSFRTSVTDTQYF.

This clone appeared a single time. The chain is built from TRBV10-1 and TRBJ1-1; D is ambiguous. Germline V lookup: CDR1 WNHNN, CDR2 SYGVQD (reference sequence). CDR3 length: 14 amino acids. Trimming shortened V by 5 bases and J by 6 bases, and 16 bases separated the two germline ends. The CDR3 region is CASSRTREVSEAFF. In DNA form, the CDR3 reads TGCGCCAGCAGTAGGACGAGGGAAGTATCTGAAGCTTTCTTT.

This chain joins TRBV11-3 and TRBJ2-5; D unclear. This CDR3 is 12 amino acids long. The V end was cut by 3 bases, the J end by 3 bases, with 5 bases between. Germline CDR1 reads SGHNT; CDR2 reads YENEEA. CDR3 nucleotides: TGTGCCAGCAGCTTTAGTAAAGAGACCCAGTACTTC. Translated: CASSFSKETQYF.

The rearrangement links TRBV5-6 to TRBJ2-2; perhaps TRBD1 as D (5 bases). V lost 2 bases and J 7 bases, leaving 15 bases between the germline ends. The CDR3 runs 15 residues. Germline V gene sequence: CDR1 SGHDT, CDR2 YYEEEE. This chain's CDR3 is CASSFIDSSVGELFF. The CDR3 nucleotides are TGTGCCAGCAGCTTTATTGACAGCTCTGTCGGGGAGCTGTTTTTT.

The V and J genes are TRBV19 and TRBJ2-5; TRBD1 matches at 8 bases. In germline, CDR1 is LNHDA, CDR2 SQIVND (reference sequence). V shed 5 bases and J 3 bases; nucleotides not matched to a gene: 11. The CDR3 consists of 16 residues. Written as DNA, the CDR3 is TGTGCCAGTAGTCCCTCCCCCGGGACAGGCGAAGAGACCCAGTACTTC. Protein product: CASSPSPGTGEETQYF.

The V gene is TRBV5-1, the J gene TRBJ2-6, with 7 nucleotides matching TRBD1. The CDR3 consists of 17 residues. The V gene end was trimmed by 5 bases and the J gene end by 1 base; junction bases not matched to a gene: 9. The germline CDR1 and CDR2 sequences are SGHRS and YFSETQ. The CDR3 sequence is CASRPTGVPSGANVLTF. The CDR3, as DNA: TGCGCCAGCAGGCCCACAGGGGTTCCATCTGGGGCCAACGTCCTGACTTTC.

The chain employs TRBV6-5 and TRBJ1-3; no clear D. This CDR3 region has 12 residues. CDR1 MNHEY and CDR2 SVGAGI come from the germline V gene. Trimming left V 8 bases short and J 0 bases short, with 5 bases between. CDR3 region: CASRLSGNTIYF. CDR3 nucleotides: TGTGCCAGCCGACTCTCTGGAAACACCATATATTTT.

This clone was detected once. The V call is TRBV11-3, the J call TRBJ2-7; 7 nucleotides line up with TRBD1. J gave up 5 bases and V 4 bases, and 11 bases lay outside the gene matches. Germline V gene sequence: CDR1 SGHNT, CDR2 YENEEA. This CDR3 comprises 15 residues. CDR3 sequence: CASSSRQGPFDEQYV. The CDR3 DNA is TGTGCCAGCAGCTCCAGACAGGGCCCCTTCGACGAGCAGTACGTC.

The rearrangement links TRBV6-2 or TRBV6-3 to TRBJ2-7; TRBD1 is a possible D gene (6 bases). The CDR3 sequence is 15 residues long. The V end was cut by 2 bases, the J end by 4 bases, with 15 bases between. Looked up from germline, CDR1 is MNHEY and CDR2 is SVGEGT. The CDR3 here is CASSYGSQGQYEQYV. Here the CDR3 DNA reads TGTGCCAGCAGTTACGGGTCCCAGGGGCAATACGAGCAGTACGTC.

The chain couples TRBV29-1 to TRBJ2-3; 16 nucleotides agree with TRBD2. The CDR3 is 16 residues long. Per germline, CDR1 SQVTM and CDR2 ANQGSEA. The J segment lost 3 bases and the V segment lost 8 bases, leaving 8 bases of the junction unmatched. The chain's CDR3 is CSSGTSGRAGTDTQYF. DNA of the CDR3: TGCAGCTCCGGGACTAGCGGGAGGGCGGGTACAGATACGCAGTATTTT.

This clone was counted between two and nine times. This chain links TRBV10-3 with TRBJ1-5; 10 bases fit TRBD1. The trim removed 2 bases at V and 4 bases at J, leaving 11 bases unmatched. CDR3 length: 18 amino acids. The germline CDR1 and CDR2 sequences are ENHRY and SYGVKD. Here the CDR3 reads CAISEHQFPGQGNQPQHF. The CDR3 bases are TGTGCCATCAGTGAGCATCAATTTCCGGGACAGGGGAATCAGCCCCAGCATTTT.

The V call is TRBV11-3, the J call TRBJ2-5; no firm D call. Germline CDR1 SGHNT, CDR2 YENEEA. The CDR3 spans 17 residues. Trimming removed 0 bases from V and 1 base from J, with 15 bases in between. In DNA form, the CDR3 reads TGTGCCAGCAGCTTAGATGATGGGCAGGCAGGCCAAGAGACCCAGTACTTC. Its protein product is CASSLDDGQAGQETQYF.

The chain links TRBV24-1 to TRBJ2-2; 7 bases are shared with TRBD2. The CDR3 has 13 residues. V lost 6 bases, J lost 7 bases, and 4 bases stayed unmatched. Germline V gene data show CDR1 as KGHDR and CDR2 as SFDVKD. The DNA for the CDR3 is TGTGCCACCAGTCGGGGGGTCGGCGGGGAGCTGTTTTTT. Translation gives CATSRGVGGELFF.